Each of the 3 T cell receptor beta chains below was sequenced from the same sample in a study of OX40 agonist ivuxolimab in advanced cancers. The method was immunoSEQ multiplex PCR; TCRdb's version includes in-frame clones alone and lacks a portion of them. The sample includes 95,000 to 150,000 clones, approximately 92% seen only once; the top ten take about 0.15%. This sample comprised CD4+ or CD8+ T cells sorted from blood, obtained in a trial of the OX40 agonist ivuxolimab. These receptors were obtained from an adult with an advanced solid tumor such as melanoma, head and neck, liver or kidney cancer.

The chain has TRBV11-2 and TRBJ2-1, with 10 bases matching TRBD2. Germline V gene data show CDR1 as SGHAT and CDR2 as FQNNGV. The CDR3 runs 15 residues. With V trimmed by 5 bases and J by 10 bases, 11 bases remained unmatched. The CDR3 nucleotides read TGTGCCAGCAGCCTTACTAGCGGGACCAGGGGAGAGCAGTTCTTC. It translates to CASSLTSGTRGEQFF.

CDR3 DNA: TGCGCCAGCAGCCGATCGACAGGGGGCAATCAGCCCCAGCATTTT. It translates to CASSRSTGGNQPQHF. V usage is TRBV5-1 and J usage is TRBJ1-5; 8 bases fit TRBD1. Germline V CDR1 and CDR2: SGHRS, YFSETQ. V was pared by 4 bases and J by 2 bases, with 5 bases of the junction left unmatched. The CDR3 is made up of 15 amino acids.

The rearrangement joins TRBV7-9 to TRBJ2-1, with 12 bases lining up with TRBD2. V gave up 5 bases and J gave up 4 bases; unmatched junction bases: 3. The CDR3 sequence is 15 residues long. Germline values: CDR1 SEHNR, CDR2 FQNEAQ (reference sequence). For the CDR3, the DNA is TGTGCCAGCAGCCCTGGACTAGCGGGATACAATGAGCAGTTCTTC. Translation: CASSPGLAGYNEQFF.